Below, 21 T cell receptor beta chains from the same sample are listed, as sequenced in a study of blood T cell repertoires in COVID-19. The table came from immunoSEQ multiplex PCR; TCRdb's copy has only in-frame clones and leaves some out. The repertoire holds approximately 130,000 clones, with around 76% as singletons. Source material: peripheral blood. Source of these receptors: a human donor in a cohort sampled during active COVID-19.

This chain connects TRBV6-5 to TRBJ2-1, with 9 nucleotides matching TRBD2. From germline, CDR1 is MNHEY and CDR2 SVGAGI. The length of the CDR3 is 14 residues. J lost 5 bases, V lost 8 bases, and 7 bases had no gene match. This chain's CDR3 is CASEGGGAHNEQFF. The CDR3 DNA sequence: TGTGCCAGCGAAGGCGGGGGGGCCCACAATGAGCAGTTCTTC.

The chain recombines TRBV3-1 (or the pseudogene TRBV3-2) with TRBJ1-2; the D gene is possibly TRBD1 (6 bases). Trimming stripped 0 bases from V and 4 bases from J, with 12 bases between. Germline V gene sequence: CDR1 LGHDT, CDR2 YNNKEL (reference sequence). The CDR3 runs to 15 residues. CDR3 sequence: CASSQELTGRYGYTF. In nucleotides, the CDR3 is TGTGCCAGCAGCCAAGAGTTAACAGGGCGCTATGGCTACACCTTC.

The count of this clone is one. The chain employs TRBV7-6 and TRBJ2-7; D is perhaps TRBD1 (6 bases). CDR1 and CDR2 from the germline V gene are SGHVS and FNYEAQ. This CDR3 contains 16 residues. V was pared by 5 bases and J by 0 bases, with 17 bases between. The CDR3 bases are TGTGCCAGCAGCCAACAGGGTGGCCGTAGCTCCTACGAGCAGTACTTC. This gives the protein CASSQQGGRSSYEQYF.

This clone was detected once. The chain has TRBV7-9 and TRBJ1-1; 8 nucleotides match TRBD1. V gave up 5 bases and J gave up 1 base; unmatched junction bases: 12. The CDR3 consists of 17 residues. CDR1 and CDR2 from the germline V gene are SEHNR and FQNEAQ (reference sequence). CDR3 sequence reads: CASSLGGQGRWNTEAFF. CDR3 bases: TGTGCCAGCAGCCTCGGAGGACAGGGAAGGTGGAACACTGAAGCTTTCTTT.

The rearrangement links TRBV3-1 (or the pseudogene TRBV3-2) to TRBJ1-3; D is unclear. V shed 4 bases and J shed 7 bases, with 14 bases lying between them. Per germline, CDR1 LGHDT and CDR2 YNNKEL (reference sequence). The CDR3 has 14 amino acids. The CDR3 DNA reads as TGTGCCAGCAGCCCAGAGACCACCGGGAACACCATATATTTT. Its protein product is CASSPETTGNTIYF.

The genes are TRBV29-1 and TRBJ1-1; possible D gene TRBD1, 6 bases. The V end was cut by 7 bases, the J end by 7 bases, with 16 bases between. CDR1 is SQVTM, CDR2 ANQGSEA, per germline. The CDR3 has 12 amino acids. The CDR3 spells CSADGGQGEAFF. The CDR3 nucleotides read TGCAGCGCCGACGGGGGGCAAGGTGAAGCTTTCTTT. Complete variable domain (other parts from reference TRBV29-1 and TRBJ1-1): SAVISQKPSRDICQRGTSLTIQCQVDSQVTMMFWYRQQPGQSLTLIATANQGSEATYESGFVIDKFPISRPNLTFSTLTVSNMSPEDSSIYLCSADGGQGEAFFGQGTRLTVV.

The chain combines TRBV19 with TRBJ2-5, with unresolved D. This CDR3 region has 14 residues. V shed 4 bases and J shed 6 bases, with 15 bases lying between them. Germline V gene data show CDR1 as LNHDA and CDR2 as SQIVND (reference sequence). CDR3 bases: TGTGCCAGTAGTACGCTGACTGAAGTCCAGACCCAGTACTTC. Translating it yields CASSTLTEVQTQYF.

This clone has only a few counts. The CDR3 is CASSYQQGIGNTIYF. The CDR3 nucleotides read TGTGCCAGCAGCTACCAACAGGGGATCGGAAACACCATATATTTT. The chain employs TRBV13 and TRBJ1-3, with 7 bases identical to TRBD1. J lost 4 bases, V lost 4 bases, and 7 bases had no gene match. The CDR3 covers 15 residues. In germline, CDR1 is PRHDT, CDR2 FYEKMQ (reference sequence).

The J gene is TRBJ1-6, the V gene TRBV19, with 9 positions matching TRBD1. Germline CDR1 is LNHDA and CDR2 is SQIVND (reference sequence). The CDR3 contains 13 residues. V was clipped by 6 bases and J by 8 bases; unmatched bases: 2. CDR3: CASRWTGDSPLHF. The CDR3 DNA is TGTGCCAGTAGGTGGACAGGGGATTCACCCCTCCACTTT.

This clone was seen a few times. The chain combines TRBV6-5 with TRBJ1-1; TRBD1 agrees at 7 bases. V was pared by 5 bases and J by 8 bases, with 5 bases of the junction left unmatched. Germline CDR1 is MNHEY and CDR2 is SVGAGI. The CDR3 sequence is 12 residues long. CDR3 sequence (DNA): TGTGCCAGCAGTAACCGGGACAGAGAAGCTTTCTTT. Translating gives CASSNRDREAFF.

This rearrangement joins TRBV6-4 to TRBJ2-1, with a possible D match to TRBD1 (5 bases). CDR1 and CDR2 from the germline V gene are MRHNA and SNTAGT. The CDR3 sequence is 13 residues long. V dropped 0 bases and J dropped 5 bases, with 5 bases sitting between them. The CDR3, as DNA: TGTGCCAGCAGTGACTCGGACAACAATGAGCAGTTCTTC. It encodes CASSDSDNNEQFF.

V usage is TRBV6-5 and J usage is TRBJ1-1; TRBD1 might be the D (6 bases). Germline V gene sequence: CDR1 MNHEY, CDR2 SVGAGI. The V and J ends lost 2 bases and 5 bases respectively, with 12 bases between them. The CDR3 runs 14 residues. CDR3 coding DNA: TGTGCCAGCAGTTACATAGGGGGAACGACTGAAGCTTTCTTT. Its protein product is CASSYIGGTTEAFF.

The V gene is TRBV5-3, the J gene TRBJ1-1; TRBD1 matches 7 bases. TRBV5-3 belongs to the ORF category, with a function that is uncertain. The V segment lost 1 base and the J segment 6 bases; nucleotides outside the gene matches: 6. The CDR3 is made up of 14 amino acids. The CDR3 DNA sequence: TGTGCCAGAAGCTTGTGGAACAGGGGCGCTGAAGCTTTCTTT. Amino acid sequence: CARSLWNRGAEAFF.

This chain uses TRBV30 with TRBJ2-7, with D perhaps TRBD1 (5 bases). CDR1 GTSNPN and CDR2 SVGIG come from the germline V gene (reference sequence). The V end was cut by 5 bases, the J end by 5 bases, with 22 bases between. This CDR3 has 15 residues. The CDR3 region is CAWEQVPGVLDEQYF. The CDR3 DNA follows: TGTGCCTGGGAACAGGTCCCCGGCGTCTTGGACGAGCAGTACTTC.

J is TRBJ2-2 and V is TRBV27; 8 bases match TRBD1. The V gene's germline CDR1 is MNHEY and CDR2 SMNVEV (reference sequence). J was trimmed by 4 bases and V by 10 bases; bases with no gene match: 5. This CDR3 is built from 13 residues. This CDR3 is CATGTGVTGELFF. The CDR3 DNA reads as TGTGCCACAGGGACAGGAGTCACCGGGGAGCTGTTTTTT.

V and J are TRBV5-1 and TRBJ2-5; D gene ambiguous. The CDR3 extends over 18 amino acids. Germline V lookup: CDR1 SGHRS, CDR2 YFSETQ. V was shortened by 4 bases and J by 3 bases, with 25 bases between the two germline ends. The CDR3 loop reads CASSPYGPYEHSKETQYF. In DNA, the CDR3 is TGCGCCAGCAGCCCTTATGGGCCCTACGAGCACTCAAAAGAGACCCAGTACTTC.

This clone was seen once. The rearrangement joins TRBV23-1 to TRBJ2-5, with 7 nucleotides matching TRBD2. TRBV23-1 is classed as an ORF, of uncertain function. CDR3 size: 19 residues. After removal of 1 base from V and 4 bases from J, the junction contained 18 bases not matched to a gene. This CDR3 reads CASSQCNVRTGGEGETQYF. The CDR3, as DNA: TGCGCCAGCAGTCAATGTAATGTGAGGACGGGGGGAGAAGGAGAGACCCAGTACTTC.

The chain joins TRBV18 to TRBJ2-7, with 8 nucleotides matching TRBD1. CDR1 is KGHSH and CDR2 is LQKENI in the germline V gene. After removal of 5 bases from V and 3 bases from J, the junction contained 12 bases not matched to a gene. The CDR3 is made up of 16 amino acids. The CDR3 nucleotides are TGTGCCAGCTCATTCTCCGGACAGGGAGGAAGCTACGAGCAGTACTTC. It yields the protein CASSFSGQGGSYEQYF.

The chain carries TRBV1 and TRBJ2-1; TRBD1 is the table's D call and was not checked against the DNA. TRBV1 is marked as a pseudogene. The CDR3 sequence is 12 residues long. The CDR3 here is CTSSQAGSEQFF. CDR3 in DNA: TGCACCAGCAGCCAAGCAGGAAGCGAGCAGTTCTTC.

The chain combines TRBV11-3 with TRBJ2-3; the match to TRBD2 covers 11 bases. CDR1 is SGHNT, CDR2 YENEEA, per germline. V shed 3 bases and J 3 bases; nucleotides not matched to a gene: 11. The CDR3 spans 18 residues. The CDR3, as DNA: TGTGCCAGCAGCTTTAAGTCACTAGCGGGGGTTGGAACAGATACGCAGTATTTT. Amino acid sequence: CASSFKSLAGVGTDTQYF.

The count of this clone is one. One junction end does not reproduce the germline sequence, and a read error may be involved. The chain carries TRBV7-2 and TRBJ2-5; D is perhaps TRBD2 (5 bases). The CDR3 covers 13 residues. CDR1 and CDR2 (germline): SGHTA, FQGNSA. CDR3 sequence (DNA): TGTGCCAGCAGCTTAGAGCGGTCGGGCGCCCCCCACTTC. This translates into CASSLERSGAPHF.